This T cell receptor beta chain was obtained from a study of yellow fever vaccine responses in identical twins. Study-level points and caveats: Twins reportedly appeared to share part of their vaccine T cell response while keeping part individual.

Germline trimming cut 6 bases from V and 4 bases from J; bases unmatched to any gene: 9. CDR3 length equals 14 residues. Germline V gene data show CDR1 as SQVTM and CDR2 as ANQGSEA. TCRdb reprocessed the RT-PCR reads with MiXCR, giving one entry per CDR3 protein. The sample shows approximately 33,000 distinct CDR3 sequences, less than 70% of them seen only once. Worth noting for this clonotype: The antigen is unknown.

The chain carries TRBV29-1 and TRBJ1-2; 9 nucleotides align to TRBD1. The receptor's source is a woman between 18 and 29 years old who received the yellow fever vaccine. This material consisted of T cells from blood (PBMCs), unsorted or a sorted subset (not recorded which), taken before or after yellow fever vaccination (not recorded which). The CDR3 DNA is TGCAGCGTCGACCGTGGGACAGGGATCTATGGCTACACCTTC. It encodes CSVDRGTGIYGYTF.